Listed below are T cell receptor beta chains from one sample, sequenced in a study of T cell changes during pregnancy in multiple sclerosis. Repertoires were generated with immunoSEQ multiplex PCR, while TCRdb's copy carries only in-frame clones and drops some. This repertoire shows roughly 70,000 clones, 80% to 95% found once; its top ten account for 2.5% to 3.5%. The specimen was peripheral blood, collected in the third trimester of pregnancy. All receptors come from a female donor in good health, enrolled as a control in a pregnancy study. The CDR3 runs from the conserved cysteine through the conserved F or W. The D gene is left open where the match is weak. A row's size may be missing; if present it is once, few, many or a size class.

D gene: .; V gene: TRBV6-6; clone size: .; J gene: TRBJ1-4; CDR3 DNA: TGTGCCAGCTCGAGAGGGCGTGAAAAACTGTTTTTT; CDR3 protein: CASSRGREKLFF
D gene: .; V gene: TRBV28; clone size: once; J gene: TRBJ2-1; CDR3 DNA: TGTGCCAGCAGTCCTATCTCTGGTGAGCAGTTCTTC; CDR3 protein: CASSPISGEQFF
D gene: .; V gene: TRBV27; clone size: .; J gene: TRBJ1-2; CDR3 DNA: TGTGCCAGCAGTTCCCCGGACAGTTCTAAGTATGGCTACACCTTC; CDR3 protein: CASSSPDSSKYGYTF
D gene: .; V gene: TRBV6-6; clone size: few; J gene: TRBJ2-1; CDR3 DNA: TGTGCCAGCAGTCAAACCATAGAGCCTAGTCACAATGAGCAGTTCTTC; CDR3 protein: CASSQTIEPSHNEQFF
D gene: TRBD1; V gene: TRBV2; clone size: .; J gene: TRBJ1-6; CDR3 DNA: TGTGCCAGCAGCGAGTCACACCTCTGGGACAGAAATTCACCCCTCCACTTT; CDR3 protein: CASSESHLWDRNSPLHF
D gene: TRBD2; V gene: TRBV28; clone size: .; J gene: TRBJ2-7; CDR3 DNA: TGTGCCAGCAGTTCGGCAGCGGGAGTCGGATACGAGCAGTACTTC; CDR3 protein: CASSSAAGVGYEQYF
D gene: TRBD2; V gene: TRBV9; clone size: .; J gene: TRBJ2-7; CDR3 DNA: TGTGCCAGCAGCTCCTACAGGTTAAGGACTAGCTTCTACGAGCAGTACTTC; CDR3 protein: CASSSYRLRTSFYEQYF
D gene: TRBD2; V gene: TRBV6-6; clone size: once; J gene: TRBJ2-7; CDR3 DNA: TGTGCCAGCAGGGAGAGCGGGGGGGCCTACGAGCAGTACTTC; CDR3 protein: CASRESGGAYEQYF
D gene: TRBD2; V gene: TRBV27; clone size: .; J gene: TRBJ2-3; CDR3 DNA: TGTGCCAGCAGGAGAGACCGTAGCGGGAGGGCCTTAGATACGCAGTATTTT; CDR3 protein: CASRRDRSGRALDTQYF
D gene: TRBD1; V gene: TRBV7-2; clone size: .; J gene: TRBJ1-1; CDR3 DNA: TGTGCCAGCAGCTTGGGACAGCGGAACACTGAAGCTTTCTTT; CDR3 protein: CASSLGQRNTEAFF
D gene: TRBD1; V gene: TRBV18; clone size: .; J gene: TRBJ1-1; CDR3 DNA: TGTGCCAGCTCACCTAGACAGGGGATCCTGAACACTGAAGCTTTCTTT; CDR3 protein: CASSPRQGILNTEAFF
D gene: TRBD1; V gene: TRBV5-1; clone size: .; J gene: TRBJ2-5; CDR3 DNA: TGCGCCAGCTGCAGGACAGGGGGGGCAGAGACCCAGTACTTC; CDR3 protein: CASCRTGGAETQYF
D gene: TRBD2; V gene: TRBV5-4; clone size: .; J gene: TRBJ2-7; CDR3 DNA: TGTGCCAGCAGCTTGTTAGGGGGACTAGCGGGAGGGCGAAAGGGGTACGAGCAGTACTTC; CDR3 protein: CASSLLGGLAGGRKGYEQYF
D gene: TRBD1; V gene: TRBV7-9; clone size: .; J gene: TRBJ2-3; CDR3 DNA: TGTGCCACCCCAGGGACAGGGGGCACAGATACGCAGTATTTT; CDR3 protein: CATPGTGGTDTQYF
D gene: .; V gene: TRBV4-2; clone size: .; J gene: TRBJ1-1; CDR3 DNA: TGTGCCAGCAGCCTTGAAAGGGGATACACTGAAGCTTTCTTT; CDR3 protein: CASSLERGYTEAFF
D gene: .; V gene: TRBV5-4; clone size: .; J gene: TRBJ2-2; CDR3 DNA: TGTGCCAGCAGCTTGGGACTAGCGAACACCGGGGAGCTGTTTTTT; CDR3 protein: CASSLGLANTGELFF
D gene: .; V gene: TRBV5-8; clone size: .; J gene: TRBJ2-5; CDR3 DNA: TGTGCCAGCAGTGTTGGGGGGAGGCCTATCCTGGAGACCCAGTACTTC; CDR3 protein: CASSVGGRPILETQYF
D gene: TRBD1; V gene: TRBV28; clone size: .; J gene: TRBJ2-7; CDR3 DNA: TGTGCCAGCAGCGGACCGGGACAGGGCGACGAGCAGTACTTC; CDR3 protein: CASSGPGQGDEQYF
D gene: TRBD1; V gene: TRBV7-9; clone size: .; J gene: TRBJ1-4; CDR3 DNA: TGTGCCAGCAGCTTAGGCGGGACAGGGAGTGAAAAACTGTTTTTT; CDR3 protein: CASSLGGTGSEKLFF
D gene: .; V gene: TRBV20-1; clone size: few; J gene: TRBJ2-1; CDR3 DNA: TGCAGTGCCGAGAGGGCGAAGCAGTTCTTC; CDR3 protein: CSAERAKQFF
D gene: TRBD1; V gene: TRBV5-1; clone size: .; J gene: TRBJ1-2; CDR3 DNA: TGCGCCAGCAGCTCCCTGACAGGGTATGGCTACACCTTC; CDR3 protein: CASSSLTGYGYTF
D gene: TRBD2; V gene: TRBV28; clone size: .; J gene: TRBJ2-5; CDR3 DNA: TGTGCCAGCAGTACCCCCCTAGCGGGAGAGGGGGAGACCCAGTACTTC; CDR3 protein: CASSTPLAGEGETQYF
D gene: TRBD2; V gene: TRBV6-1; clone size: .; J gene: TRBJ2-3; CDR3 DNA: TGTGCCAGCCTCCCGGGACTAGCATGGGAAGATACGCAGTATTTT; CDR3 protein: CASLPGLAWEDTQYF
D gene: .; V gene: TRBV7-2; clone size: .; J gene: TRBJ2-7; CDR3 DNA: TGTGCCAGCAGCTTAGCCGGACTCCGGTACGAGCAGTACTTC; CDR3 protein: CASSLAGLRYEQYF
D gene: .; V gene: TRBV6-6; clone size: once; J gene: TRBJ1-2; CDR3 DNA: TGTGCCAGCAACACGAATAACTATGGCTACACCTTC; CDR3 protein: CASNTNNYGYTF
D gene: .; V gene: TRBV5-6; clone size: once; J gene: TRBJ2-4; CDR3 DNA: TGTGCCAGCAGCTTGGCCAGCGGAGAACAGTACTTC; CDR3 protein: CASSLASGEQYF
D gene: TRBD1; V gene: TRBV10-3; clone size: .; J gene: TRBJ1-1; CDR3 DNA: TGTGCCATCAGTGCGGCAGGGGGCCCTAACACTGAAGCTTTCTTT; CDR3 protein: CAISAAGGPNTEAFF
D gene: .; V gene: TRBV2; clone size: .; J gene: TRBJ2-7; CDR3 DNA: TGTGCCAGCAGTGTGGGCAGATCCTACGAGCAGTACTTC; CDR3 protein: CASSVGRSYEQYF
D gene: TRBD1; V gene: TRBV6-4; clone size: .; J gene: TRBJ2-2; CDR3 DNA: TGTGCCAGCAGTGACGTAGGGACAGGGATCACCGGGGAGCTGTTTTTT; CDR3 protein: CASSDVGTGITGELFF
D gene: .; V gene: TRBV5-4; clone size: .; J gene: TRBJ1-2; CDR3 DNA: TGTGCCAGCAGCTTGGATGCGGGAAATAAGGGATACTATGGCTACACCTTC; CDR3 protein: CASSLDAGNKGYYGYTF
D gene: .; V gene: TRBV11-2; clone size: once; J gene: TRBJ1-1; CDR3 DNA: TGTGCCAGCTTTCGGGATGAGGGTCCCGTGGAAGCTTTCTTT; CDR3 protein: CASFRDEGPVEAFF
D gene: TRBD2; V gene: TRBV19; clone size: .; J gene: TRBJ2-7; CDR3 DNA: TGTGCCAGTAGTTTATCCGGACTAGCGGGAAGGTACGAGCAGTACTTC; CDR3 protein: CASSLSGLAGRYEQYF
D gene: TRBD2; V gene: TRBV23-1; clone size: .; J gene: TRBJ2-7; CDR3 DNA: TGCGCCAGCCGGACTAGCGGGGTGGGCGAGCAGTACTTC; CDR3 protein: CASRTSGVGEQYF
D gene: .; V gene: TRBV27; clone size: .; J gene: TRBJ2-7; CDR3 DNA: TGTGCCAGCAGTTTCTATGGCGGGCCGTACTACGAGCAGTACTTC; CDR3 protein: CASSFYGGPYYEQYF
D gene: .; V gene: TRBV6-5; clone size: .; J gene: TRBJ1-1; CDR3 DNA: TGTGCCAGCAATACCCCCACAGGGAACACTGAAGCTTTCTTT; CDR3 protein: CASNTPTGNTEAFF
D gene: .; V gene: TRBV10-3; clone size: .; J gene: TRBJ1-1; CDR3 DNA: TGTGCCATCAGTGATTCGGGACAGAACACTGAAGCTTTCTTT; CDR3 protein: CAISDSGQNTEAFF
D gene: TRBD2; V gene: TRBV27; clone size: .; J gene: TRBJ2-7; CDR3 DNA: TGTGCCAGCAGTTTAAGTCTCGGGACTAGCGGGAGGGGGAAACAGTACTTC; CDR3 protein: CASSLSLGTSGRGKQYF
D gene: TRBD1; V gene: TRBV7-2; clone size: .; J gene: TRBJ2-1; CDR3 DNA: TGTGCCAGCAGCTCCTCGGACAGGGAGGTACAGCAGTTCTTC; CDR3 protein: CASSSSDREVQQFF
D gene: .; V gene: TRBV18; clone size: .; J gene: TRBJ1-1; CDR3 DNA: TGTGCCAGCTCACCCTCCGTGTCAGCGGACACTGAAGCTTTCTTT; CDR3 protein: CASSPSVSADTEAFF
D gene: TRBD1; V gene: TRBV27; clone size: .; J gene: TRBJ1-6; CDR3 DNA: TGTGCCAGCTCCGTAGGGACAGCATTCTATAATTCACTCCTCCACTTT; CDR3 protein: CASSVGTAFYNSLLHF
D gene: TRBD2; V gene: TRBV7-3; clone size: .; J gene: TRBJ2-1; CDR3 DNA: TGTGCCAGCAGCATCGGGACTAGCGGGAGGGCCGGAAACAATGAGCAGTTCTTC; CDR3 protein: CASSIGTSGRAGNNEQFF
D gene: .; V gene: TRBV5-6; clone size: .; J gene: TRBJ2-7; CDR3 DNA: TGTGCCAGCAGCTCGACAGGACAGCCCTCCTACGAGCAGTACTTC; CDR3 protein: CASSSTGQPSYEQYF
D gene: .; V gene: TRBV7-9; clone size: .; J gene: TRBJ1-5; CDR3 DNA: TGTGCCAGCAGCCCAAGGGGGAGCAATCAGCCCCAGCATTTT; CDR3 protein: CASSPRGSNQPQHF
D gene: TRBD1; V gene: TRBV5-1; clone size: .; J gene: TRBJ1-3; CDR3 DNA: TGCGCCAGCAGCTGGGGACAGGGGGAAAACACCATATATTTT; CDR3 protein: CASSWGQGENTIYF
D gene: .; V gene: TRBV5-6; clone size: few; J gene: TRBJ1-6; CDR3 DNA: TGTGCCAGCAGCGGTACGACAGCCTTGACCCTCCACTTT; CDR3 protein: CASSGTTALTLHF
D gene: TRBD2; V gene: TRBV15; clone size: .; J gene: TRBJ2-2; CDR3 DNA: TGTGCCACCAGCAGAGTGGAACTAGCGGGAGTCGGGGAGCTGTTTTTT; CDR3 protein: CATSRVELAGVGELFF
D gene: TRBD2; V gene: TRBV14; clone size: .; J gene: TRBJ2-1; CDR3 DNA: TGTGCCAGCAGCCAAGTAGCGGGAGGGCGGGATGAGCAGTTCTTC; CDR3 protein: CASSQVAGGRDEQFF